This is a list of T cell receptor beta chains from one sample in a study of blood T cell repertoires in COVID-19. Clones were sequenced by immunoSEQ multiplex PCR, and TCRdb holds only the in-frame ones, with some missing. The sample has roughly 100,000 clones; approximately 88% are singletons. Source material: peripheral blood. Source of these receptors: a human donor in a cohort sampled during active COVID-19. Each CDR3 is given with its conserved first and last residue. The order of the fields is J gene, D gene, V gene, CDR3 protein. The D gene is left open where the match is weak.

TRBJ1-1 - TRBV30 CAWRFVMNTEAFF
TRBJ1-4 TRBD1 TRBV25-1 CASSGTTGGSNEKLFF
TRBJ1-2 - TRBV3-1/TRBV3-2 CASSQQTLTGFGYTF
TRBJ2-7 - TRBV21-1 CARPPQRGDEQYF
TRBJ1-5 TRBD1 TRBV7-2 CASSSITGVSQPQHF
TRBJ2-3 TRBD2 TRBV10-2 CASRVAGGPASDTQYF
TRBJ1-2 - TRBV18 CASSQQGQNGYTF
TRBJ1-5 - TRBV19 CASSRPGSNQPQHF
TRBJ1-1 - TRBV2 CASLREEDTEAFF
TRBJ2-1 TRBD1 TRBV18 CASSPGTGANEQFF
TRBJ1-1 - TRBV7-2 CASSPGSGVGEAFF
TRBJ2-7 - TRBV6-6 CASRSTWFEQYF
TRBJ1-6 TRBD1 TRBV11-3 CASTGGNSPLHF
TRBJ2-2 TRBD2 TRBV7-9 CASSPGTSGIHTGELFF
TRBJ1-2 TRBD1 TRBV7-2 CASSFTGGDYGYTF
TRBJ1-2 TRBD1 TRBV11-2 CASDPGAGGFGYGYTF
TRBJ1-2 - TRBV19 CASSPTVSNGYTF